This paragraph reports one T cell receptor (beta chain). Its antigen is undetermined. This record comes from a study of T cell responses to AZD1222 COVID-19 vaccine. Produced via immunoSEQ multiplex PCR; TCRdb's table is partial and in-frame only. Among 75,000 to 95,000 clones, more than 75% were seen once, and the ten largest hold 13%. Study results and caveats: Females made up more of the donors, who were largely white British, and clonal diversity may have come out too low. Variant regions that are unmutated are reportedly the target of nearly half of spike-specific TCRs.

The germline V and J ends were trimmed by 3 bases and 8 bases, with 20 bases remaining between them. The CDR3 length is 15 residues. Germline V gives CDR1 SGHRS, CDR2 YFSETQ. This clonotype was obtained from an adult in good health. The sample consisted of peripheral blood, taken on day 0 of AZD1222 vaccination. This chain joins TRBV5-1 and TRBJ1-1, with D possibly being TRBD1 (6 bases). The CDR3, as DNA: TGCGCCAGCAGCTCGGGGACATTACCAGGCTGGGAAGCTTTCTTT. Its translation: CASSSGTLPGWEAFF.